This section outlines one T cell receptor beta chain sequence together with its context. The CDR3 runs to 13 residues. CDR1 is KGHDR, CDR2 SFDVKD, per germline. The data were obtained in a study of monozygotic twins with inflammatory bowel disease. Incorporation of UMIs carrying a 6-nucleotide sample barcode was performed by template switching. Reanalyzing the 5' RACE reads, TCRdb keeps one entry per CDR3 protein, without DNA. Seen in this sample are roughly 160,000 distinct CDR3 sequences; the ten most common clones hold 2.4%. V usage is TRBV24-1 and J usage is TRBJ2-7; TCRdb gives TRBD1 as the D gene, but with no DNA this cannot be confirmed. The specimen was blood. This sequence originates from a human donor with ulcerative colitis or Crohn's disease, or a healthy co-twin of an affected twin (not recorded which). The CDR3 here is CATSRDRESEQYF.